This T cell receptor beta chain was captured by sequencing in a study of blood T cells in healthy people across ages. This clonotype was counted at least ten times. The CDR3 totals 14 residues. V lost 2 bases to trimming and J lost 5 bases, with 12 bases between them. Germline assignment: CDR1 MNHEY and CDR2 SVGAGI. Together with a sample-barcoded 5' primer, a J-beta primer mix was included in a second PCR lasting roughly 6 to 12 cycles. A minimum of 3 million CDR3-containing paired-end reads was obtained for each sample. TCRdb recomputed calls from the 5' RACE reads with MiXCR, one row per CDR3 protein. Of 910,000 or so distinct CDR3 sequences in the sample, roughly 51% were seen once.

The sample comprised blood. This chain uses TRBV6-5 with TRBJ2-5, with a possible D match to TRBD1 (6 bases). The origin of this receptor is a woman between 55 and 75 years old in good health. The CDR3 DNA sequence: TGTGCCAGCAGTTACGCTGGGGGCGGGGAGACCCAGTACTTC. It codes for CASSYAGGGETQYF.